The following is a T cell receptor beta chain sequence with its context. Its antigen is unknown. This record belongs to a study of cytomegalovirus exposure and HLA in healthy donors. The study's findings and limits: Productive status was seen about 90% or about 30% of the time for most TCR beta V segments in an earlier analysis. In vitro testing confirmed a few CMV-associated chains as specific for CMV antigens.

The PCR had 60 Vbeta and 13 Jbeta primers. Clones were sequenced by immunoSEQ multiplex PCR, and TCRdb holds only the in-frame ones, with some missing. This table has roughly 150,000 clones, around 82% appearing once. The CDR3 consists of 14 residues. CDR1 is MNHNS and CDR2 is SASEGT in the germline V gene. Germline trimming cut 7 bases from V and 5 bases from J; bases unmatched to any gene: 8. This chain connects TRBV6-1 to TRBJ1-1; 9 nucleotides match TRBD1. The sequence came from a woman aged 45-60 years in good health and CMV-seropositive. Sequencing was performed on PBMCs. CDR3 DNA: TGTGCCAGCACCGTGGACAGGGGCTGGACTGAAGCTTTCTTT. Translating it yields CASTVDRGWTEAFF.